What follows are 22 T cell receptor beta chains derived from one specimen sequenced in a study of radiotherapy plus CTLA-4 blockade in lung cancer. Method: immunoSEQ multiplex PCR; TCRdb's copy keeps in-frame clones and lacks some. The sample has 75,000 to 100,000 clones; 75% to 85% are singletons. Sequenced material: peripheral blood, taken from a patient treated with radiotherapy plus ipilimumab. These receptor sequences come from a human donor with non-small cell lung cancer who had a partial response to radiotherapy plus ipilimumab.

V gene TRBV7-3 combines with J gene TRBJ2-1; 8 nucleotides align to TRBD2. This CDR3 has 14 amino acids. The junction had 7 bases not matched to a gene; V was cut back by 5 bases and J by 7 bases. Germline CDR1 is SGHTA and CDR2 is FQGTGA. CDR3 residues: CASSPGGPGNEQFF. CDR3 DNA: TGTGCCAGCAGCCCGGGAGGGCCGGGAAATGAGCAGTTCTTC.

The V call is TRBV28, the J call TRBJ1-2, with TRBD1 matching over 7 bases. The J segment lost 7 bases and the V segment lost 1 base, leaving 12 bases of the junction unmatched. Germline-derived CDR1 and CDR2 are MDHEN and SYDVKM. The length of the CDR3 is 16 residues. This CDR3 reads CASSLSTGITMGGYTF. CDR3 bases: TGTGCCAGCAGTTTATCGACAGGGATCACTATGGGTGGCTACACCTTC.

The rearrangement joins TRBV30 to TRBJ1-2; 7 bases line up with TRBD1. J was trimmed by 8 bases and V by 1 base; bases with no gene match: 4. Germline V CDR1 and CDR2: GTSNPN, SVGIG (reference sequence). The CDR3 sequence is 12 residues long. The CDR3 spells CAWSADREGYTF. The CDR3, as DNA: TGTGCCTGGAGTGCAGACAGGGAAGGCTACACCTTC.

The gene calls are TRBV7-8 and TRBJ1-1; D not resolved. Germline CDR1 SGHVS, CDR2 FQNEAQ. This CDR3 contains 16 residues. Trimming stripped 1 base from V and 3 bases from J, with 15 bases between. The CDR3 reads CASSLVGPSRDTEAFF. CDR3 sequence (DNA): TGTGCCAGCAGCTTAGTAGGACCTTCGAGGGACACTGAAGCTTTCTTT.

This clone showed up just a few times. The chain links TRBV7-8 to TRBJ2-7; D may be TRBD1 (6 bases). V lost 2 bases and J lost 6, with 14 bases in between. Germline V lookup: CDR1 SGHVS, CDR2 FQNEAQ. CDR3 length equals 14 residues. The CDR3 protein is CASSLQGWESEQYF. The CDR3 DNA sequence: TGTGCCAGCAGCTTACAGGGGTGGGAGAGCGAGCAGTACTTC.

The chain is built from TRBV9 and TRBJ1-4; 8 nucleotides agree with TRBD1. Germline assignment: CDR1 SGDLS and CDR2 YYNGEE. The CDR3 consists of 15 residues. V lost 3 bases to trimming and J lost 3 bases; unmatched junction nucleotides: 4. In nucleotides, the CDR3 is TGTGCCAGCAGCGGACTACAGGGGGCTAATGAAAAACTGTTTTTT. Amino acids: CASSGLQGANEKLFF.

The table lists this clone with a count of one. The genes are TRBV7-9 and TRBJ2-3; possibly TRBD1 for D (6 bases). Germline values: CDR1 SEHNR, CDR2 FQNEAQ (reference sequence). V was clipped by 3 bases and J by 0 bases, with 16 bases between them. The CDR3 spans 17 residues. For the CDR3, the DNA is TGTGCCAGCAGCTTGCAGACAGGAGCTTCCAGCACAGATACGCAGTATTTT. This translates into CASSLQTGASSTDTQYF.

J is TRBJ2-5 and V is TRBV6-6, with 7 bases that match TRBD1. Germline V gene sequence: CDR1 MNHNY, CDR2 SVGAGI (reference sequence). This CDR3 comprises 14 residues. Trimming took 2 bases from V and 1 from J; bases not matched to a gene: 1. The CDR3, as DNA: TGTGCCAGCAGTTACCCAGGGGGCCAAGAGACCCAGTACTTC. The encoded protein is CASSYPGGQETQYF.

This clone has only one observation. The rearrangement links TRBV15 to TRBJ2-3; 7 bases fit TRBD1. The germline V gene encodes CDR1 LNHNV and CDR2 YYDKDF (reference sequence). The CDR3 extends over 14 amino acids. The V and J ends lost 5 bases and 4 bases, in that order; junction bases with no gene match: 6. The CDR3: CATSPGGIPDTQYF. CDR3 nucleotide sequence: TGTGCCACCAGCCCAGGGGGTATCCCAGATACGCAGTATTTT.

The chain carries TRBV6-5 and TRBJ2-7, with D maybe TRBD1 (6 bases). CDR1 is MNHEY and CDR2 is SVGAGI in the germline V gene. The CDR3 sequence is 14 residues long. V was cut by 6 bases and J by 0 bases, with 12 bases left in between. CDR3 residues: CASRGTSNSYEQYF. CDR3 nucleotide sequence: TGTGCCAGCAGGGGGACATCTAACTCCTACGAGCAGTACTTC.

The CDR3 loop reads CASSLAVAGVNEQFF. The CDR3 nucleotides are TGTGCCAGCAGCCTGGCAGTAGCGGGAGTGAATGAGCAGTTCTTC. V usage is TRBV7-2 and J usage is TRBJ2-1; the match to TRBD2 covers 9 bases. Germline loops: CDR1 SGHTA, CDR2 FQGNSA. The CDR3 loop spans 15 amino acids. Trimming took 5 bases from V and 7 from J; bases not matched to a gene: 9.

Written as DNA, the CDR3 is TGTGCCAGCAGCCCGGGACAGGGATATACTGAAGCTTTCTTT. Its translation: CASSPGQGYTEAFF. V is TRBV7-9 and J is TRBJ1-1, with 9 positions matching TRBD1. V dropped 5 bases and J dropped 5; count of bases not matched to a gene: 6. The CDR3 is 14 amino acids. CDR1 and CDR2 from the germline V gene are SEHNR and FQNEAQ (reference sequence).

The chain has TRBV27 and TRBJ2-5; TRBD2 is a possible D gene (7 bases). CDR3 length equals 15 residues. The V gene's germline CDR1 is MNHEY and CDR2 SMNVEV (reference sequence). V was cut by 6 bases and J by 4 bases, with 18 bases left in between. The chain's CDR3 is CASSGGQGTVETQYF. In DNA form, the CDR3 reads TGTGCCAGCAGCGGGGGGCAGGGGACCGTAGAGACCCAGTACTTC.

This clone was detected only a few times. This sequence joins TRBV6-5 and TRBJ1-1; D uncertain. V lost 5 bases and J 10 bases, leaving 14 bases between the germline ends. There are 12 residues in the CDR3. Per the germline V gene, CDR1 is MNHEY and CDR2 is SVGAGI. CDR3 DNA: TGTGCCAGCAGTCCTGGTACGGGTCGAGCTTTCTTT. This translates into CASSPGTGRAFF.

The J gene is TRBJ2-6, the V gene TRBV27; D is uncertain. The CDR3 has 18 residues. The germline CDR1 and CDR2 sequences are MNHEY and SMNVEV (reference sequence). V lost 5 bases, J lost 0 bases, and 17 bases lay in between. CDR3 protein: CASSPLVGSSSGANVLTF. CDR3 DNA: TGTGCCAGCAGTCCTCTGGTCGGTTCTAGCTCTGGGGCCAACGTCCTGACTTTC. Drawing the rest from reference TRBV27 and TRBJ2-6, the complete variable domain is EAQVTQNPRYLITVTGKKLTVTCSQNMNHEYMSWYRQDPGLGLRQIYYSMNVEVTDKGDVPEGYKVSRKEKRNFPLILESPSPNQTSLYFCASSPLVGSSSGANVLTFGAGSRLTVL.

The rearrangement joins TRBV6-1 to TRBJ1-5; 11 nucleotides match TRBD1. Germline V gene sequence: CDR1 MNHNS, CDR2 SASEGT. The length of the CDR3 is 15 residues. With V trimmed by 5 bases and J by 4 bases, 4 bases remained unmatched. The CDR3 DNA reads as TGTGCCAGCAGTACCGGACAGGGGGCAAATCAGCCCCAGCATTTT. Protein product: CASSTGQGANQPQHF.

This clone was observed a handful of times. The CDR3 nucleotides read TGTGCCAGCAGCTTCGGGGTCGCCTATGGCTACACCTTC. Amino acid sequence: CASSFGVAYGYTF. V usage is TRBV11-3 and J usage is TRBJ1-2; D is undetermined. Germline-derived CDR1 and CDR2 are SGHNT and YENEEA. V was pared by 3 bases and J by 4 bases, with 9 bases between. The CDR3 has 13 amino acids.

V gene TRBV29-1 combines with J gene TRBJ1-1, with D unresolved. Germline V gives CDR1 SQVTM, CDR2 ANQGSEA. V gave up 1 base and J gave up 2 bases, with 8 bases separating them. There are 13 residues in the CDR3. CDR3 in DNA: TGCAGCGTTGAAGTGGGAGGCAACACTGAAGCTTTCTTT. Residues: CSVEVGGNTEAFF.

This chain links TRBV29-1 with TRBJ1-1; weak D call: TRBD1 (6 bases). Deletions cut 6 bases from V and 5 bases from J, with 16 bases between. The germline gives CDR1 SQVTM, CDR2 ANQGSEA. The CDR3 covers 13 residues. The CDR3 region has the DNA TGCAGCGTAGGGGGATGGGGAGGGACTGAAGCTTTCTTT. Its translation: CSVGGWGGTEAFF.

The V and J genes are TRBV18 and TRBJ2-6, with D possibly being TRBD1 (5 bases). This CDR3 comprises 16 residues. V dropped 4 bases and J dropped 5 bases, with 15 bases sitting between them. Germline V gene lookup returns CDR1 KGHSH and CDR2 LQKENI. DNA for the CDR3: TGTGCCAGCTCACAGAAGACGGACAACAGGGCCAACGTCCTGACTTTC. Protein: CASSQKTDNRANVLTF.

V gene TRBV2 combines with J gene TRBJ1-3; no reliable D call. CDR1 SNHLY and CDR2 FYNNEI come from the germline V gene. The CDR3 has 14 amino acids. Trimming took 0 bases from V and 3 from J, leaving 6 bases between them. CDR3 region: CASSEARSGNTIYF. The CDR3, as DNA: TGTGCCAGCAGTGAAGCGAGAAGTGGAAACACCATATATTTT.

The chain carries TRBV27 and TRBJ2-7; TRBD2 matches 11 bases. CDR1 is MNHEY, CDR2 SMNVEV, per germline (reference sequence). This CDR3 comprises 16 residues. V trimming: 4 bases; J trimming: 3 bases; junction bases outside the gene matches: 8. CDR3: CASSSPSGRLNYEQYF. The DNA for the CDR3 is TGTGCCAGCAGTTCCCCTAGCGGGAGGCTCAACTACGAGCAGTACTTC.